This T cell receptor (beta chain) was retrieved from a study of early T cells in non-severe SARS-CoV-2 infection (dated by TCRdb to the early 2020s). General notes on the study: Because TCR sequencing was done on bulk RNA from unsorted whole blood, the alpha and beta chains could not be paired. Beyond this particular receptor, the publication reports: VDJdb matching was skewed toward anti-spike CD8 responses, so virus-specific expansions were likely underestimated and private and CD4 specificities were missed.

The library was obtained by 5' RACE. Sequencing used a NextSeq 500. Unique molecular identifiers were attached to individual cDNA molecules in the TCR library protocol so that sequencing error and PCR bias could be corrected. Both TCR alpha and beta chains were sequenced, and tight co-correlation was observed between alpha and beta sequence abundances in each sample. In the original analysis: Decombinator V4 was used to annotate TCR sequences for V gene, J gene and CDR3. Expanded TCRs were defined as changing significantly between any two time points under a Poisson model with p below 0.0001. TCR abundances were normalised to the total number of TCRs sequenced per sample and were expressed as counts per million. TRAV1-2 paired with TRAJ12, TRAJ20 or TRAJ33 defined MAIT TCRs, while TRAV10 paired with TRAJ18 defined iNKT TCRs. VDJdb, accessed on 1 November 2021, was searched for TCRs annotated for CMV, EBV and SARS-CoV-2, and TCRs annotated for more than one antigen were excluded. TCRdb redid the processing of the public reads, applying fastp at Q25 and MiXCR, and retained in-frame beta chains. Every distinct CDR3 protein forms one entry, paired with its most common genes and DNA. The V and J calls follow TCRdb's processing rather than the paper's. The sample includes tens of thousands of distinct CDR3 sequences, with 14% to 15% observed a single time. The ten biggest clones cover less than 7% of the sample.

Worth noting for this clonotype: No cognate antigen has been identified for it. No quality values exist for individual bases; no much larger clone is one base distant.

A case-control design nested within a healthcare worker cohort in London, UK, was used, with weekly nasopharyngeal swab PCR tests and blood sampling performed. Healthcare workers were enrolled in the week of the UK lockdown, from 23 to 31 March 2020, and were followed every week for up to roughly 15 weeks. The V end loses 5 bases and the J end loses 5 bases, and a stretch of 8 bases separates them. Reading from cysteine to phenylalanine, the CDR3 counts 12 amino acids. CDR3 DNA is the only sequence kept; it has 36 bases, read in frame from the first base. CDR1 and CDR2 are read off the germline V gene as SGHAT and FQNNGV.

Sample: whole blood. This TCR came from an adult who was a healthcare worker with PCR-confirmed SARS-CoV-2 infection or an uninfected control (not recorded which). In this chain, TRBV11-2 is recombined with TRBJ2-3; the D gene cannot be named for sure. The DNA sequence is TGTGCCAGCAGCCATGCCCTAGATACGCAGTATTTT. Protein translation: CASSHALDTQYF.